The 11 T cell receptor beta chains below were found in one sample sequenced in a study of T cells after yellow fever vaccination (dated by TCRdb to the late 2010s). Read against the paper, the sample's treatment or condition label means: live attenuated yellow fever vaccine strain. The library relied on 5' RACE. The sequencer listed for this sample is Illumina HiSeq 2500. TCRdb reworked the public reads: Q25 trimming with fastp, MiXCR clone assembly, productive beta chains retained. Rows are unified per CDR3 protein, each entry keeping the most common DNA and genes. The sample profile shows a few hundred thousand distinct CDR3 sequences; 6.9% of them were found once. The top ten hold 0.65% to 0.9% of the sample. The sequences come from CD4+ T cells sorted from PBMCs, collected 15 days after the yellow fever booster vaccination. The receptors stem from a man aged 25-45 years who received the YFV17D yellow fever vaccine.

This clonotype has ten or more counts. The CDR3 region has the DNA TGTGCCAGCAGCCCCGAGCCAGATACGCAGTATTTT. Encoded protein: CASSPEPDTQYF. This chain links TRBV6-6 with TRBJ2-3; no definite D call. Germline V gene sequence: CDR1 MNHNY, CDR2 SVGAGI (reference sequence). Trimming took 6 bases from V and 4 from J, leaving 8 bases between them. The CDR3 totals 12 residues.

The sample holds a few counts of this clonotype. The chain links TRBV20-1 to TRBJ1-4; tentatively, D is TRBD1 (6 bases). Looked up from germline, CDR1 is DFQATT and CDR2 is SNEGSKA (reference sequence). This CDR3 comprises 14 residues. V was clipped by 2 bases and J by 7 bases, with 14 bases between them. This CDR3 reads CSARRGAGSEKLFF. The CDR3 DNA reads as TGCAGTGCTAGAAGGGGGGCCGGTAGTGAAAAACTGTTTTTT.

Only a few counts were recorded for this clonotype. The CDR3 sequence: CASSQDRLNTGELFF. The CDR3 DNA reads TGTGCCAGCAGCCAAGATCGGCTGAACACCGGGGAGCTGTTTTTT. J is TRBJ2-2 and V is TRBV3-1; D remains ambiguous. Trimming pared 0 bases from V and 1 base from J, leaving 6 bases between. Germline V gene sequence: CDR1 LGHDT, CDR2 YNNKEL (reference sequence). The CDR3 runs to 15 residues.

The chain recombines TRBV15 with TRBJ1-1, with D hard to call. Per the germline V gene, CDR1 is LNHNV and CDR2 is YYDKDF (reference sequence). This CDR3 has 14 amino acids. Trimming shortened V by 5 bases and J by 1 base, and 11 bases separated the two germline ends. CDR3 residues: CATSRNRSNTEAFF. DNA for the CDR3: TGTGCCACCAGCCGGAATCGATCGAACACTGAAGCTTTCTTT. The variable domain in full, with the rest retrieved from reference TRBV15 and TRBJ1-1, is DAMVIQNPRYQVTQFGKPVTLSCSQTLNHNVMYWYQQKSSQAPKLLFHYYDKDFNNEADTPDNFQSRRPNTSFCFLDIRSPGLGDTAMYLCATSRNRSNTEAFFGQGTRLTVV.

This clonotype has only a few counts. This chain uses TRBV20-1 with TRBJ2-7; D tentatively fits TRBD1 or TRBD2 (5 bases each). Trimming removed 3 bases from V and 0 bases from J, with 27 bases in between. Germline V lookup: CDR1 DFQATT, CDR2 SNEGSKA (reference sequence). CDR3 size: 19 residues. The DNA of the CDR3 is TGCAGTGCTAGTGCTTGGAAAGGGACGGCAGACCCCTACTCCTACGAGCAGTACTTC. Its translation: CSASAWKGTADPYSYEQYF.

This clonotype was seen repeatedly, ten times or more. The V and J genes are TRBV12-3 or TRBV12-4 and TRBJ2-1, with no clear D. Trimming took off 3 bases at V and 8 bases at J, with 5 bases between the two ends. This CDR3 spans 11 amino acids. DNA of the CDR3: TGTGCCAGCAGTTTGTACGATGAGCAGTTCTTC. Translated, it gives CASSLYDEQFF.

CDR3 amino acids: CASSLTGLRKLFF. The CDR3 DNA sequence: TGTGCCAGCAGCCTTACCGGGCTCCGAAAACTGTTTTTT. The J gene is TRBJ1-4, the V gene TRBV7-8, with unresolved D. The CDR3 runs to 13 residues. Germline V gene data show CDR1 as SGHVS and CDR2 as FQNEAQ. With 5 bases removed from V and 10 bases from J, the gap between germline ends came to 14 bases.

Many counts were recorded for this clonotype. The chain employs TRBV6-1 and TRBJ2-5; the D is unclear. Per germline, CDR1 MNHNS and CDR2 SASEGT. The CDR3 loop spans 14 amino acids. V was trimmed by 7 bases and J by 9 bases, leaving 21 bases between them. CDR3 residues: CASTKNIEAAAQYF. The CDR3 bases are TGTGCCAGCACCAAAAACATCGAGGCGGCGGCCCAGTACTTC.

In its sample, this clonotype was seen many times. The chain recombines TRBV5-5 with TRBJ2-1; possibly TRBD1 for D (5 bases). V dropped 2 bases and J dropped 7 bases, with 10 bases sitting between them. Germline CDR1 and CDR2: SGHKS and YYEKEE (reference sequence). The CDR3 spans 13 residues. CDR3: CASSFQGRNEQFF. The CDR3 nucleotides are TGTGCCAGCAGCTTTCAGGGTAGGAATGAGCAGTTCTTC.

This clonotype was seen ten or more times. CDR3 loop: CASSRANTNEQFF. The CDR3 DNA reads TGTGCCAGCAGCCGGGCTAATACGAATGAGCAGTTCTTC. This chain uses TRBV14 with TRBJ2-1; no clear D gene. V was shortened by 4 bases and J by 7 bases, with 11 bases between the two germline ends. The CDR3 loop spans 13 amino acids. Germline lookup yields CDR1 SGHDN and CDR2 FVKESK. Together with reference TRBV14 and TRBJ2-1, the CDR3 gives the full variable domain: EAGVTQFPSHSVIEKGQTVTLRCDPISGHDNLYWYRRVMGKEIKFLLHFVKESKQDESGMPNNRFLAERTGGTYSTLKVQPAELEDSGVYFCASSRANTNEQFFGPGTRLTVL.

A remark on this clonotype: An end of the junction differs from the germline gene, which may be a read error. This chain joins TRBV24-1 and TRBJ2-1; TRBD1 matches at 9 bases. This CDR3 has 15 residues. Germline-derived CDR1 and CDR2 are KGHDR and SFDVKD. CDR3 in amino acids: CATSAGTGLYHEQFF. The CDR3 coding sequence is TGTGCCACCAGTGCCGGGACAGGGCTCTACCATGAGCAGTTCTTC.